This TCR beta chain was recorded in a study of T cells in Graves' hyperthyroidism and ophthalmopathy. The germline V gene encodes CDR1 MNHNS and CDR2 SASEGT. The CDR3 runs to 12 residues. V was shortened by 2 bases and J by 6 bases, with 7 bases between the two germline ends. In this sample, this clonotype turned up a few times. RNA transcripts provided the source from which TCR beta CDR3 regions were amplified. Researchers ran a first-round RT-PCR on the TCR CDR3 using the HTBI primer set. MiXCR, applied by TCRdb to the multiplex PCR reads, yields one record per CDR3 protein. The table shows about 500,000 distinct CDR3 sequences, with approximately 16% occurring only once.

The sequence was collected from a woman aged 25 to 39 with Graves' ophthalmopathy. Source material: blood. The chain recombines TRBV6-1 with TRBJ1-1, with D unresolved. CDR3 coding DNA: TGTGCCAGCAGTGAATGGCCAGCTGAAGCTTTCTTT. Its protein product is CASSEWPAEAFF.